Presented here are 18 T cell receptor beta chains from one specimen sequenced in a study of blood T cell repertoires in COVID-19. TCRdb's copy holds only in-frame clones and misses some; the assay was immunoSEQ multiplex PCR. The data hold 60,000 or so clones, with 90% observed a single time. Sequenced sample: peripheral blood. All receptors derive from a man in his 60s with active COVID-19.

In DNA form, the CDR3 reads TGTGCCAGCCACATTAGCAATCAGCCCCAGCATTTT. Translation: CASHISNQPQHF. The chain has TRBV28 and TRBJ1-5; D remains ambiguous. Germline V lookup: CDR1 MDHEN, CDR2 SYDVKM. Trimming removed 8 bases at V and 0 bases at J, with 5 bases between. The CDR3 runs 12 residues.

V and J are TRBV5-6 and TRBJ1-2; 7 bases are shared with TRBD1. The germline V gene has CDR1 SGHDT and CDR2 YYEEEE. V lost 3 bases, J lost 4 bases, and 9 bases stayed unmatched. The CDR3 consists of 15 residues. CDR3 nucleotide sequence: TGTGCCAGCAGCTCGGGGACAGCCCGGGGCTATGGCTACACCTTC. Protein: CASSSGTARGYGYTF.

The CDR3: CATNPLRGGATDTQYF. The CDR3 DNA reads TGTGCCACCAACCCTCTTCGCGGGGGAGCCACAGATACGCAGTATTTT. The gene calls are TRBV10-3 and TRBJ2-3; TRBD2 matches 7 bases. CDR3 length: 16 residues. The germline CDR1 and CDR2 sequences are ENHRY and SYGVKD. The V segment lost 10 bases and the J segment 2 bases; nucleotides outside the gene matches: 15.

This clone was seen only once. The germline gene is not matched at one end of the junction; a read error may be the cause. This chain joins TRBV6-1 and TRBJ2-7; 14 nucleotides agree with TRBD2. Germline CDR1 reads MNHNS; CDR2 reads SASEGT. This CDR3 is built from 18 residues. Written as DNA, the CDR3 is TGTGCCAGCAGTAAAGCGGGACTAGCGGGGGCCCCCCGGCTCGGGCAGTACTTC. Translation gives CASSKAGLAGAPRLGQYF.

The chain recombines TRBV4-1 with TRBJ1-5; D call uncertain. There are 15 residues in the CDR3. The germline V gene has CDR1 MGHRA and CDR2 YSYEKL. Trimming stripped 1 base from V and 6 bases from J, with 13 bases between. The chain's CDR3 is CASSQVGLTGQPQHF. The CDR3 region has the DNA TGCGCCAGCAGCCAAGTGGGTCTGACTGGTCAGCCCCAGCATTTT.

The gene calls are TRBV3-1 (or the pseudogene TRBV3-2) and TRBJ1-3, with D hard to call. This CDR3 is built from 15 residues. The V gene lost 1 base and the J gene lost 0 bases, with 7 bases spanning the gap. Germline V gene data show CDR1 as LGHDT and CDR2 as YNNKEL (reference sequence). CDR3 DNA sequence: TGTGCCAGCAGCCAAGTTGGACTCTCTGGAAACACCATATATTTT. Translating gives CASSQVGLSGNTIYF.

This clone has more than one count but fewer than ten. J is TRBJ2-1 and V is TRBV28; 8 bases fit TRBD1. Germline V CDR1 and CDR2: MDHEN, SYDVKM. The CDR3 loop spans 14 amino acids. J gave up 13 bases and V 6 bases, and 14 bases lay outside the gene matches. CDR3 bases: TGTGCCAGCAGCCCCCCTGCCAGGGGGCTGCCCCAGTTCTTC. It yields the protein CASSPPARGLPQFF.

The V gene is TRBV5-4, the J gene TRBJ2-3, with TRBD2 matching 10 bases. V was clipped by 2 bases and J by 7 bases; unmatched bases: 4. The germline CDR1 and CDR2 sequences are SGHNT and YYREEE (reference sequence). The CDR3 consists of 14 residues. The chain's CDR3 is CASSLRLAGHTQYF. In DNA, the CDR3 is TGTGCCAGCAGCTTACGACTAGCGGGTCATACGCAGTATTTT.

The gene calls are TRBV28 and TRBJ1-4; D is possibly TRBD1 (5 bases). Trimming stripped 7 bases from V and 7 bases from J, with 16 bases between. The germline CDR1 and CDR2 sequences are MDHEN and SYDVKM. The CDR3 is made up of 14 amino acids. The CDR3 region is CASTLNGGFEKLFF. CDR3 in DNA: TGTGCCAGCACCCTAAACGGGGGATTTGAAAAACTGTTTTTT.

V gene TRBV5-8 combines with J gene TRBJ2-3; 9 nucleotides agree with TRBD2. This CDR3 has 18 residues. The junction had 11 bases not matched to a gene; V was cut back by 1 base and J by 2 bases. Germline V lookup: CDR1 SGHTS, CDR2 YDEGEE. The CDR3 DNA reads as TGTGCCAGCAGCTTGACCCCGTTGGTAGCGGGAGTCACAGATACGCAGTATTTT. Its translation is CASSLTPLVAGVTDTQYF.

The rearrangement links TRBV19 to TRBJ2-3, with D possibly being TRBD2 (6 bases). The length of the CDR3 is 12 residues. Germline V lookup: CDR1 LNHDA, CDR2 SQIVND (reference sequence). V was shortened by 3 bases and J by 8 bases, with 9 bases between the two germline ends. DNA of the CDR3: TGTGCCAGTAGTATCAAGGGAGGTACGCAGTATTTT. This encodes CASSIKGGTQYF. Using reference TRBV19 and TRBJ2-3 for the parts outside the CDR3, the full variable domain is DGGITQSPKYLFRKEGQNVTLSCEQNLNHDAMYWYRQDPGQGLRLIYYSQIVNDFQKGDIAEGYSVSREKKESFPLTVTSAQKNPTAFYLCASSIKGGTQYFGPGTRLTVL.

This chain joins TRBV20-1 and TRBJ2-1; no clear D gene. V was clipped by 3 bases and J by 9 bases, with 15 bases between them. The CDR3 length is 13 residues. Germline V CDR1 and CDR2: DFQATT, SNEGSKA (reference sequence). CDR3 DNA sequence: TGCAGTGCTAGTCACACCGCCCGAAGTGAGCAGTTCTTC. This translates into CSASHTARSEQFF.

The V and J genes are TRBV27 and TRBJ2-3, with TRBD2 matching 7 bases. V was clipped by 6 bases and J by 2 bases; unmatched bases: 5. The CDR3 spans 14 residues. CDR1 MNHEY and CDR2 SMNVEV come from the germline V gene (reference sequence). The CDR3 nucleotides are TGTGCCAGCAGACCTAGCGGTTTCACAGATACGCAGTATTTT. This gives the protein CASRPSGFTDTQYF.

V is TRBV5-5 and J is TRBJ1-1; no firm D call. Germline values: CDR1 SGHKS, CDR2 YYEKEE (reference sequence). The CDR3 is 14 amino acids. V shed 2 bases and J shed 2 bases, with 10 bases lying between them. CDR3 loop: CASSFETHNTEAFF. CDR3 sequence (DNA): TGTGCCAGCAGCTTCGAGACACACAACACTGAAGCTTTCTTT.

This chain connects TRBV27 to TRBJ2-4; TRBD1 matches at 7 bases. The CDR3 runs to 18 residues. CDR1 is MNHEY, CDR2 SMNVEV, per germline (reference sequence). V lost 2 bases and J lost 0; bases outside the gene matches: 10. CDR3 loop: CASSLGAGTDLAKNIQYF. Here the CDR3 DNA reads TGTGCCAGCAGTTTAGGGGCCGGGACAGATCTAGCCAAAAACATTCAGTACTTC.

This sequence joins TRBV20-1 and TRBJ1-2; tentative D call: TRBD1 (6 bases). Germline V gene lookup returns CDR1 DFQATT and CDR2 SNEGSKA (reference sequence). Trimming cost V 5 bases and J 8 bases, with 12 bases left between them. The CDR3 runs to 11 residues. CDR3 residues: CSAGTLRGYTF. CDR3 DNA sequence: TGCAGTGCTGGGACACTTCGAGGCTACACCTTC.

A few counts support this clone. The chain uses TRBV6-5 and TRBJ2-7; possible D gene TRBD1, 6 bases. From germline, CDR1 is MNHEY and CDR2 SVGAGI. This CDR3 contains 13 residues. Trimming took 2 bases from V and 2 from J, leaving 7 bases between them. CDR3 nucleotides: TGTGCCAGCAGTTACGGACAGACCTACGAGCAGTACTTC. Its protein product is CASSYGQTYEQYF.

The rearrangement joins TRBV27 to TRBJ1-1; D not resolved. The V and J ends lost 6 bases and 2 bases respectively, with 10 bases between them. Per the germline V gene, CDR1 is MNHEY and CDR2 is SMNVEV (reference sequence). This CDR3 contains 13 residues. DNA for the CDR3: TGTGCCAGCAGCCCGACAACTAACACTGAAGCTTTCTTT. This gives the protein CASSPTTNTEAFF.